Shown below are 20 T cell receptor beta chains from a single sample sequenced in a study of molecular identifiers for immune sequencing clone quantification. MiXCR, applied by TCRdb to the PCR reads, yields one record per CDR3 protein. This sample has about 640,000 distinct CDR3 sequences, with about 20% found just once. What was sequenced was naive CD8+ T cells from blood, with Jurkat cell RNA spiked in. Subset given: FACS-sorted CD8+CD4-CCR7+CD45RA+ naive T cells. These receptors were taken from a human donor in good health. Some libraries in this study had Jurkat cell RNA spiked in.

On this clonotype itself: One end of the junction fails to match germline, which may point to a read error. CDR3 amino acids: CASSEWGRNTEVFF. Written as DNA, the CDR3 is TGTGCCAGCAGTGAATGGGGAAGGAACACTGAAGTTTTCTTT. V usage is TRBV6-1 and J usage is TRBJ1-1; D unresolved. This CDR3 spans 14 amino acids. The germline V gene has CDR1 MNHNS and CDR2 SASEGT.

In its sample, this clonotype was seen many times. This chain links TRBV30 with TRBJ1-2; possible D gene TRBD1, 5 bases. The ends were cut back, 0 bases at V and 4 bases at J, with 12 bases in the middle. CDR3 size: 14 residues. Germline CDR1 and CDR2: GTSNPN and SVGIG (reference sequence). The CDR3 bases are TGTGCCTGGAGTGTAGTCGGAGACAGCTATGGCTACACCTTC. Residues: CAWSVVGDSYGYTF.

For this clonotype: Relative to the germline gene, one junction end is altered; a read error may explain this. The chain uses TRBV7-4 and TRBJ2-3; 7 bases match TRBD2. There are 16 residues in the CDR3. Germline V CDR1 and CDR2: SGHVT, SQSDAQ. The CDR3 coding sequence is TGTGCCGGCAGCTTAGTGGGCGGGGGAGCCACAGATACGCAGTATTTT. Protein sequence: CAGSLVGGGATDTQYF.

The table lists this clonotype with a few counts. The rearrangement joins TRBV27 to TRBJ1-5; D gene ambiguous. This CDR3 spans 13 amino acids. With 3 bases removed from V and 5 bases from J, the gap between germline ends came to 8 bases. Germline V lookup: CDR1 MNHEY, CDR2 SMNVEV (reference sequence). In DNA, the CDR3 is TGTGCCAGCAGTTTTTCCTCAGATCAGCCCCAGCATTTT. This sequence encodes CASSFSSDQPQHF.

About this clonotype: It may be a read error: a sequence one base away is much more abundant. V usage is TRBV20-1 and J usage is TRBJ2-7; TRBD1 matches at 10 bases. Germline V gives CDR1 DFQATT, CDR2 SNEGSKA (reference sequence). CDR3 length: 14 residues. Trimming removed 6 bases from V and 5 bases from J; junction bases left unmatched: 10. The chain's CDR3 is CSAAGGQGGNEQYF. DNA for the CDR3: TGCAGTGCCGCGGGAGGACAGGGGGGCAACGAGCAGTACTTC.

This clonotype was seen many times. The chain links TRBV10-2 to TRBJ2-7; 8 bases fit TRBD1. The germline V gene has CDR1 WSHSY and CDR2 SAAADI. This CDR3 spans 12 amino acids. Trimming at V came to 5 bases and at J to 6 bases, leaving 3 bases not matched to a gene. Written as DNA, the CDR3 is TGCGCCAGCAGTAGGACAGGGCCCGAGCAGTACTTC. Translation: CASSRTGPEQYF.

This clonotype was seen repeatedly, ten times or more. The genes are TRBV14 and TRBJ2-3, with 9 nucleotides matching TRBD1. Losses at the gene ends were 4 bases for V and 4 bases for J; bases not matched to a gene: 12. The CDR3 length is 17 residues. Germline V gene lookup returns CDR1 SGHDN and CDR2 FVKESK. The CDR3 region is CASSLFFGDRAPDTQYF. DNA of the CDR3: TGTGCCAGCAGCCTATTTTTTGGGGACAGGGCTCCAGATACGCAGTATTTT.

The table lists this clonotype with many counts. The chain links TRBV12-3 or TRBV12-4 to TRBJ2-3, with unresolved D. The V end lost 4 bases, the J end lost 6 bases, and 17 bases lay between the germline ends. The CDR3 contains 15 residues. The CDR3 coding sequence is TGTGCCAGCAGTTCCCACCGTAGGGTCGGGGATACGCAGTATTTT. Translating gives CASSSHRRVGDTQYF.

This clonotype was observed at least ten times. The chain couples TRBV5-6 to TRBJ2-3, with 11 bases lining up with TRBD2. This CDR3 region has 18 residues. With V trimmed by 2 bases and J by 3 bases, 11 bases remained unmatched. CDR1 is SGHDT, CDR2 YYEEEE, per germline. This CDR3 reads CASSFGRASGRITDTQYF. The CDR3 DNA is TGTGCCAGCAGCTTCGGTAGGGCTAGCGGGAGGATAACAGATACGCAGTATTTT. Looking up the rest from reference TRBV5-6 and TRBJ2-3 gives the full variable domain: DAGVTQSPTHLIKTRGQQVTLRCSPKSGHDTVSWYQQALGQGPQFIFQYYEEEERQRGNFPDRFSGHQFPNYSSELNVNALLLGDSALYLCASSFGRASGRITDTQYFGPGTRLTVL.

This clonotype was observed many times. This chain uses TRBV29-1 with TRBJ1-1; D gene unclear. Per the germline V gene, CDR1 is SQVTM and CDR2 is ANQGSEA. V was shortened by 4 bases and J by 7 bases, with 7 bases between the two germline ends. CDR3 length: 10 amino acids. This CDR3 reads CSVADYEAFF. The CDR3 bases are TGCAGCGTTGCGGATTATGAAGCTTTCTTT.

This clonotype was seen once. V gene TRBV4-3 combines with J gene TRBJ1-4; maybe TRBD1 (6 bases). The ends were cut back, 3 bases at V and 8 bases at J, with 16 bases in the middle. From germline, CDR1 is LGHNA and CDR2 YSLEER. There are 15 residues in the CDR3. CDR3 amino acids: CASSQRDTPAEKLFF. The CDR3 DNA reads as TGCGCCAGCAGCCAGCGGGACACCCCGGCGGAAAAACTGTTTTTT.

This clonotype was observed a handful of times. The chain combines TRBV2 with TRBJ1-2; 8 positions match TRBD1. Germline loops: CDR1 SNHLY, CDR2 FYNNEI. The CDR3 runs to 14 residues. V trimming: 1 base; J trimming: 8 bases; junction bases outside the gene matches: 6. The CDR3 reads CASSEGTGFLGYTF. CDR3 DNA: TGTGCCAGCAGTGAAGGGACAGGGTTTTTGGGCTACACCTTC.

In its sample, this clonotype was seen a few times. The chain recombines TRBV20-1 with TRBJ2-5; D is perhaps TRBD1 (5 bases). Germline loops: CDR1 DFQATT, CDR2 SNEGSKA (reference sequence). The CDR3 sequence is 17 residues long. The V end was cut by 5 bases, the J end by 1 base, with 23 bases between. CDR3: CSARDLDRFRTQETQYF. CDR3 DNA: TGCAGTGCTCGCGACCTTGACAGATTCCGAACCCAAGAGACCCAGTACTTC.

This clonotype turned up a few times. This chain uses TRBV11-2 with TRBJ2-5; D is possibly TRBD2 (5 bases). The CDR3 length is 17 residues. Germline assignment: CDR1 SGHAT and CDR2 FQNNGV. Trimming cost V 2 bases and J 1 base, with 17 bases left between them. In DNA, the CDR3 is TGTGCCAGCAGCTTATCTCCCTCGCCGGGAAGCCAAGAGACCCAGTACTTC. Protein sequence: CASSLSPSPGSQETQYF. The entire variable domain, with the rest obtained from reference TRBV11-2 and TRBJ2-5, is as follows: EAGVAQSPRYKIIEKRQSVAFWCNPISGHATLYWYQQILGQGPKLLIQFQNNGVVDDSQLPKDRFSAERLKGVDSTLKIQPAKLEDSAVYLCASSLSPSPGSQETQYFGPGTRLLVL.

The chain has TRBV4-1 and TRBJ2-2, with D perhaps matching TRBD2 (5 bases). This CDR3 is built from 15 residues. Trimming took 2 bases from V and 3 from J, leaving 10 bases between them. Germline CDR1 is MGHRA and CDR2 is YSYEKL. The CDR3 region has the DNA TGCGCCAGCAGCCAACGGGGTTGGGACACCGGGGAGCTGTTTTTT. Translated, it gives CASSQRGWDTGELFF.

This clonotype showed up just once. With a much larger clone just one base away, this may be a read error. Here the CDR3 omits its conserved ending phenylalanine or tryptophan, so a read error is the likely source. The V gene is TRBV3-1, the J gene TRBJ1-2; a weak D match, TRBD1 (5 bases). The V gene lost 1 base and the J gene lost 3 bases, with 15 bases spanning the gap. Per the germline V gene, CDR1 is LGHDT and CDR2 is YNNKEL (reference sequence). There are 16 residues in the CDR3. The CDR3 DNA is TGTGCCAGCAGCCAAGTTCAAACAGGCATTGACTATGGCTACACCTCC. Residues: CASSQVQTGIDYGYTS.

This clonotype was recorded many times. The V and J genes are TRBV6-2 or TRBV6-3 and TRBJ1-5; maybe TRBD1 (6 bases). Trimming removed 7 bases at V and 0 bases at J, with 19 bases between. CDR1 is MNHEY, CDR2 SVGEGT, per germline. The CDR3 extends over 17 amino acids. CDR3: CASTYDRKSNSNQPQHF. The CDR3 DNA sequence: TGTGCCAGCACCTACGACAGGAAAAGTAATAGCAATCAGCCCCAGCATTTT.

This clonotype was seen once. This sequence may be a read error, since a much larger clone differs from it by one base. This chain uses TRBV28 with TRBJ2-7; 7 bases map to TRBD1. The CDR3 consists of 13 residues. The V gene's germline CDR1 is MDHEN and CDR2 SYDVKM. With 6 bases clipped from V and 9 bases from J, the junction kept 11 bases outside the gene matches. The CDR3 nucleotides read TGTGCCAGCAGCCCCTCCCAGGGGGACGGGCAGTACTTC. It is translated as CASSPSQGDGQYF.

To note about this clonotype: This clone may be a read error of a much larger clone one base away. The chain links TRBV9 to TRBJ1-1, with unresolved D. The ends were cut back, 0 bases at V and 4 bases at J, with 16 bases in the middle. This CDR3 comprises 16 residues. Germline V gene lookup returns CDR1 SGDLS and CDR2 YYNGEE. CDR3 region: CASSVVVGQRRTEAFF. The CDR3 DNA reads TGTGCCAGCAGCGTAGTGGTCGGTCAGAGACGCACTGAAGCTTTCTTT. Complete variable domain (other parts from reference TRBV9 and TRBJ1-1): DSGVTQTPKHLITATGQRVTLRCSPRSGDLSVYWYQQSLDQGLQFLIQYYNGEERAKGNILERFSAQQFPDLHSELNLSSLELGDSALYFCASSVVVGQRRTEAFFGQGTRLTVV.

The chain recombines TRBV4-1 with TRBJ1-1; 8 bases map to TRBD1. V shed 0 bases and J 10 bases; nucleotides not matched to a gene: 1. Germline lookup yields CDR1 MGHRA and CDR2 YSYEKL. This CDR3 has 12 amino acids. CDR3 sequence reads: CASSQDTGGAFF. The CDR3 region has the DNA TGCGCCAGCAGCCAAGATACAGGGGGAGCTTTCTTT.